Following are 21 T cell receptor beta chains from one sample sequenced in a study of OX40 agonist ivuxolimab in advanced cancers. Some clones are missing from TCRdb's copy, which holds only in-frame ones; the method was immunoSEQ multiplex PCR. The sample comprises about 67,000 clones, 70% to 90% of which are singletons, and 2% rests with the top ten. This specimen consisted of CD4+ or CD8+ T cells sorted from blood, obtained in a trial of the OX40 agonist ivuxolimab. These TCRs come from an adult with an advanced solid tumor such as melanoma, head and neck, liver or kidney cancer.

CDR3 bases: TGTGCCAGCAGGCATCTACTAGCGGGGCGGGAGACCCAGTACTTC. Translating gives CASRHLLAGRETQYF. V and J are TRBV7-3 and TRBJ2-5; the match to TRBD2 covers 10 bases. After removal of 6 bases from V and 5 bases from J, the junction contained 9 bases not matched to a gene. The CDR3 length is 15 residues. Per the germline V gene, CDR1 is SGHTA and CDR2 is FQGTGA.

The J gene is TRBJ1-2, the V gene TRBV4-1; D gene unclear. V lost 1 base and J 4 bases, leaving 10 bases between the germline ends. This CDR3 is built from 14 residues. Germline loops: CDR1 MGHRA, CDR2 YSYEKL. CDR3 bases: TGCGCCAGCAGCCAAGTAATGGCCGTCTATGGCTACACCTTC. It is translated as CASSQVMAVYGYTF.

The CDR3 nucleotides are TGTGCCAGTAGTATGTCAGGACGCACAGATACGCAGTATTTT. Its translation is CASSMSGRTDTQYF. This sequence joins TRBV19 and TRBJ2-3; D not resolved. Germline V CDR1 and CDR2: LNHDA, SQIVND (reference sequence). V dropped 3 bases and J dropped 1 base, with 8 bases sitting between them. The CDR3 runs 14 residues.

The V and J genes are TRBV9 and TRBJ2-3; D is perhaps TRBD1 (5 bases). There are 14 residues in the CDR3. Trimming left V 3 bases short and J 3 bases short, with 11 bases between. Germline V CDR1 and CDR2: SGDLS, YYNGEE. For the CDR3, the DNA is TGTGCCAGCAGCGCGGACACTCAAACAGATACGCAGTATTTT. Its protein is CASSADTQTDTQYF. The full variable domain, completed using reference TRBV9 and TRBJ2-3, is DSGVTQTPKHLITATGQRVTLRCSPRSGDLSVYWYQQSLDQGLQFLIQYYNGEERAKGNILERFSAQQFPDLHSELNLSSLELGDSALYFCASSADTQTDTQYFGPGTRLTVL.

The CDR3 sequence: CAWIGRGIGSYNSPLHF. The CDR3 region has the DNA TGTGCCTGGATAGGCAGGGGTATCGGCTCCTATAATTCACCCCTCCACTTT. The chain couples TRBV30 to TRBJ1-6, with D possibly TRBD1 on 6 matching bases. Germline-derived CDR1 and CDR2 are GTSNPN and SVGIG (reference sequence). The CDR3 length is 17 residues. V lost 4 bases, J lost 0 bases, and 16 bases lay in between.

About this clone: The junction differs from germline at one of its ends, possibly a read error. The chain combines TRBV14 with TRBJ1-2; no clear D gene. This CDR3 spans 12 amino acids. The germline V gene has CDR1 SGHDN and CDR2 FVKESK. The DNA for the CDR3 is TGTGCCAGCAGCCAAGGCCTGCGATTGGTCTTCTTC. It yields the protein CASSQGLRLVFF.

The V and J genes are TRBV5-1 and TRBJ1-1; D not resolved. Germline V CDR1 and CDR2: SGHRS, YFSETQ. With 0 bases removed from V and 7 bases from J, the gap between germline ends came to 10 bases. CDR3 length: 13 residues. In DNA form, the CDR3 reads TGCGCCAGCAGCTTGGCCACCGGGTTTGAAGCTTTCTTT. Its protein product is CASSLATGFEAFF.

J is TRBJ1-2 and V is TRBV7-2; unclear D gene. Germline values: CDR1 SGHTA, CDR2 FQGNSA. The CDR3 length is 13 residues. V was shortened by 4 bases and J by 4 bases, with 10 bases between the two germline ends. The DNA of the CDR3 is TGTGCCAGCAGCTCAACGTGGTCCTATGGCTACACCTTC. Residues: CASSSTWSYGYTF.

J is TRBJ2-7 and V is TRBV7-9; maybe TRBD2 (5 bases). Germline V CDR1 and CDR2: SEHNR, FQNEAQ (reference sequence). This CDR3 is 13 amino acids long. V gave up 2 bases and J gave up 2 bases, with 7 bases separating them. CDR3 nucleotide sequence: TGTGCCAGCAGCTTATCCGGGACCTACGAGCAGTACTTC. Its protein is CASSLSGTYEQYF.

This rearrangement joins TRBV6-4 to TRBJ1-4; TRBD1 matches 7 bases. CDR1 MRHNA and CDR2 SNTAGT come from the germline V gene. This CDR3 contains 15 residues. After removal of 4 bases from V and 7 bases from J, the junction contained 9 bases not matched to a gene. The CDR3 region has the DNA TGTGCCAGCAGTGCCCAGGGGGAAAGGAGTGAAAAACTGTTTTTT. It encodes CASSAQGERSEKLFF.

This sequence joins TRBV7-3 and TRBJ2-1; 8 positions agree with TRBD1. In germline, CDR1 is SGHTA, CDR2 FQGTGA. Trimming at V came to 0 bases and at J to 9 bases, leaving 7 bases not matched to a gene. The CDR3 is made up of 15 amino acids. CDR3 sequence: CASSLTRDRLGEQFF. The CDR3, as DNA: TGTGCCAGCAGCTTAACTAGGGACAGGTTAGGTGAGCAGTTCTTC.

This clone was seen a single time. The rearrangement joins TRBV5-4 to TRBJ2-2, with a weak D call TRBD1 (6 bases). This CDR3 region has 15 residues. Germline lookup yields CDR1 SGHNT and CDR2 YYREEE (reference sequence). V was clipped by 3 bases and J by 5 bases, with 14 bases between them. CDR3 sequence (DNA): TGTGCCAGCAGCTCCTCATTTACAGGGACCGGGGAGCTGTTTTTT. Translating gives CASSSSFTGTGELFF.

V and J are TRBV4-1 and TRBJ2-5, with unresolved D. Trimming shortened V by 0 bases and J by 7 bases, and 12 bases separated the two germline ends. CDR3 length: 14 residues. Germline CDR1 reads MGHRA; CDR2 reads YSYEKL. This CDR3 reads CASSQEVSPPTQYF. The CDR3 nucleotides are TGCGCCAGCAGCCAAGAGGTCAGCCCACCGACCCAGTACTTC.

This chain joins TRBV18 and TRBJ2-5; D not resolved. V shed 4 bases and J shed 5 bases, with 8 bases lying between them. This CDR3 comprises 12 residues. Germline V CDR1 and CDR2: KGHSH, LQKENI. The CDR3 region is CASSRLGETQYF. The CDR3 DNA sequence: TGTGCCAGCTCACGCCTCGGGGAGACCCAGTACTTC. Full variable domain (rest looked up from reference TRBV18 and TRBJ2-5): NAGVMQNPRHLVRRRGQEARLRCSPMKGHSHVYWYRQLPEEGLKFMVYLQKENIIDESGMPKERFSAEFPKEGPSILRIQQVVRGDSAAYFCASSRLGETQYFGPGTRLLVL.

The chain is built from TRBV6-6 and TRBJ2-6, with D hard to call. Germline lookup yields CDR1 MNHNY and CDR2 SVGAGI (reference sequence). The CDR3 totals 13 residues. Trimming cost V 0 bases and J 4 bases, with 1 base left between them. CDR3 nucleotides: TGTGCCAGCAGTTACTCGGGGGCCAACGTCCTGACTTTC. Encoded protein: CASSYSGANVLTF.

The CDR3 nucleotides are TGTGCCAGCAGTCCCCGGGACAGGGCCTTGCGTGAAAAACTGTTTTTT. Translating gives CASSPRDRALREKLFF. The chain links TRBV2 to TRBJ1-4; 9 bases line up with TRBD1. The CDR3 consists of 16 residues. Germline V gene data show CDR1 as SNHLY and CDR2 as FYNNEI. The J segment lost 7 bases and the V segment lost 5 bases, leaving 11 bases of the junction unmatched.

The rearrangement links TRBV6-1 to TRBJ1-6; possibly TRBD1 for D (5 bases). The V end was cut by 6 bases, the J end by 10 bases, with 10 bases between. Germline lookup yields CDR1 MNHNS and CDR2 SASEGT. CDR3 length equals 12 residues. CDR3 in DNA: TGTGCCAGCAGGCACAGGAGATCACCCCTCCACTTT. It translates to CASRHRRSPLHF.

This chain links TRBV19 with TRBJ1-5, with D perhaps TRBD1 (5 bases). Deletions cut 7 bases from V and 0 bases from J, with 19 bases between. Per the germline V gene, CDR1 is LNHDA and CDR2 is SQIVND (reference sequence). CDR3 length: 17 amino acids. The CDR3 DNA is TGTGCCAGTACCCCGAGGACGCGGGGCTTTAGCAATCAGCCCCAGCATTTT. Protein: CASTPRTRGFSNQPQHF.

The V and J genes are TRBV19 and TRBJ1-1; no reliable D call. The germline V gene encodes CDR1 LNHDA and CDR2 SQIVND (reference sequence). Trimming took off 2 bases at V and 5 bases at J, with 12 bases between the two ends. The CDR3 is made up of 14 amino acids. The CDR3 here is CASSIIGVRTEAFF. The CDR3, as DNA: TGTGCCAGTAGTATAATTGGGGTAAGGACTGAAGCTTTCTTT.

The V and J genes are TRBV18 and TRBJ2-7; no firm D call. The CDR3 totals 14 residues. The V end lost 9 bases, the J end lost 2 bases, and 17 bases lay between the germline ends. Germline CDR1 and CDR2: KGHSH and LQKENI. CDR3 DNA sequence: TGTGCCAGATCCCCAAGGAGAGCCCCCTACGAGCAGTACTTC. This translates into CARSPRRAPYEQYF.

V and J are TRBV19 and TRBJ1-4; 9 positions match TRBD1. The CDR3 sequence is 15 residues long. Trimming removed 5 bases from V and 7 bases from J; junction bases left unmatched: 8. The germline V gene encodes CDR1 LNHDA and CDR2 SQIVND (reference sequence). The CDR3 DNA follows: TGTGCCAGTAGTTCTACAGGGGGCGCGGGTGAAAAACTGTTTTTT. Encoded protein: CASSSTGGAGEKLFF.